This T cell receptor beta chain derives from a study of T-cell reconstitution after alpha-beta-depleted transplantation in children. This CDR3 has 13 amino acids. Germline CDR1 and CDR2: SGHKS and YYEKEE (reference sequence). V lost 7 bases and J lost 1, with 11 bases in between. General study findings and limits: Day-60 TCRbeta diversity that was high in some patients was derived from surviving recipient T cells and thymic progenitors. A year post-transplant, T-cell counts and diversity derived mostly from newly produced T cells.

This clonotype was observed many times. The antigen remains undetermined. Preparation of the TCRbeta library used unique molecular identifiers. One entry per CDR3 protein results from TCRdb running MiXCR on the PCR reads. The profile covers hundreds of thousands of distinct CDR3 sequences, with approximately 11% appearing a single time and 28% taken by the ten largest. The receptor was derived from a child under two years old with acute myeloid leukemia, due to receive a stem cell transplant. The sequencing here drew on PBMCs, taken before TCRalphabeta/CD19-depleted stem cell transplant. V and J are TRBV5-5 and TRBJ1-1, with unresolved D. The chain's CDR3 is CASEAAANTEAFF. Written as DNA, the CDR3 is TGTGCCAGCGAAGCAGCCGCGAACACTGAAGCTTTCTTT.